The next 3 T cell receptor beta chains were all read from a single sample in a study of blood T cells in healthy people across ages. Then a second PCR, running roughly 7 to 11 cycles, was carried out with a sample-barcoded 5' primer and a J-beta primer mix. TCRdb re-called the 5' RACE reads with MiXCR, one entry per CDR3 protein. The sample consists of nearly 800,000 distinct CDR3 sequences, more than 20% of them appearing once. Separately, the same data were catalogued under a study of T cells of mothers and their children.

Input material: blood. All receptors come from a boy between 10 and 17 years old in good health.

This sequence joins TRBV7-2 and TRBJ2-3; no definite D call. From germline, CDR1 is SGHTA and CDR2 FQGNSA. CDR3 length: 12 amino acids. Trimming took 9 bases from V and 5 from J, leaving 12 bases between them. CDR3 sequence reads: CASAEPVDTQYF. The CDR3 coding sequence is TGTGCCAGTGCGGAGCCGGTAGATACGCAGTATTTT.

For the CDR3, the DNA is TGCGCCAGCAGCCTGGTTTTATCGCAGGGGAAAACTGAAGCTTTCTTT. The encoded protein is CASSLVLSQGKTEAFF. The chain uses TRBV5-1 and TRBJ1-1; D is perhaps TRBD1 (6 bases). With 4 bases removed from V and 5 bases from J, the gap between germline ends came to 21 bases. The CDR3 contains 16 residues. The germline V gene encodes CDR1 SGHRS and CDR2 YFSETQ.

The rearrangement joins TRBV4-3 to TRBJ2-5, with 7 bases fitting TRBD2. Losses at the gene ends were 0 bases for V and 0 bases for J; bases not matched to a gene: 4. The germline CDR1 and CDR2 sequences are LGHNA and YSLEER. The CDR3 is 16 amino acids. This CDR3 is CASSQDAGTNQETQYF. CDR3 nucleotide sequence: TGCGCCAGCAGCCAAGATGCGGGGACTAACCAAGAGACCCAGTACTTC.